Shown below are 16 T cell receptor beta chains from a single sample sequenced in a study of CD8 T cells in ankylosing spondylitis. MiXCR, applied by TCRdb to the 5' RACE reads, yields one record per CDR3 protein. Here the sample spans around 150,000 distinct CDR3 sequences, around two fifths being singletons. What was sequenced was synovial fluid, either unsorted or a sorted T cell fraction (not recorded which). Receptor source: a male donor with ankylosing spondylitis.

The chain recombines TRBV11-2 with TRBJ2-1; no clear D. The CDR3 covers 13 residues. Germline CDR1 SGHAT, CDR2 FQNNGV. Between the trimmed V and J ends, which lost 1 base and 5 bases, there was a span of 6 bases. CDR3: CASSLGPDNEQFF. The CDR3 DNA reads TGTGCCAGCAGCTTAGGGCCCGACAATGAGCAGTTCTTC.

This clonotype showed up just a few times. The chain joins TRBV11-1 to TRBJ2-2; TRBD1 is a possible D gene (5 bases). Trimming took 3 bases from V and 4 from J, leaving 9 bases between them. CDR3 size: 14 residues. CDR1 is SGHAT, CDR2 FQDESV, per germline (reference sequence). The DNA of the CDR3 is TGTGCCAGCAGCTTTCGACAGCTCACCGGGGAGCTGTTTTTT. Amino acid sequence: CASSFRQLTGELFF.

The chain carries TRBV5-1 and TRBJ2-6; TRBD2 is a possible D gene (5 bases). Germline lookup yields CDR1 SGHRS and CDR2 YFSETQ. The V gene lost 8 bases and the J gene lost 0 bases, with 6 bases spanning the gap. The CDR3 extends over 13 amino acids. In DNA form, the CDR3 reads TGCGCCAGTGCGGGCTCTGGGGCCAACGTCCTGACTTTC. It encodes CASAGSGANVLTF.

The rearrangement links TRBV15 to TRBJ1-4; TRBD1 might be the D (5 bases). This CDR3 has 16 residues. CDR1 is LNHNV and CDR2 is YYDKDF in the germline V gene (reference sequence). Trimming removed 6 bases at V and 3 bases at J, with 17 bases between. CDR3 coding DNA: TGTGCCACCAGGAATCAGTGTTGGGGGGCTAATGAAAAACTGTTTTTT. It translates to CATRNQCWGANEKLFF.

The chain employs TRBV20-1 and TRBJ2-1, with a weak D call TRBD1 (6 bases). CDR1 is DFQATT, CDR2 SNEGSKA, per germline (reference sequence). This CDR3 is 15 amino acids long. Trimming stripped 3 bases from V and 0 bases from J, with 12 bases between. CDR3 DNA sequence: TGCAGTGCTAGGGGGACACCCAGCTCCTACAATGAGCAGTTCTTC. Encoded protein: CSARGTPSSYNEQFF.

This clonotype was detected only a few times. In DNA, the CDR3 is TGCAGTGCTAGAGATTTAGTCGTTGGATGGGAAACTGGGGCAGTCCGATACGAGCAGTACTTC. It translates to CSARDLVVGWETGAVRYEQYF. The chain employs TRBV20-1 and TRBJ2-7, with a weak D call TRBD1 (5 bases). Germline V CDR1 and CDR2: DFQATT, SNEGSKA (reference sequence). Trimming removed 0 bases at V and 4 bases at J, with 34 bases between. The CDR3 is made up of 21 amino acids.

This chain joins TRBV29-1 and TRBJ1-1; D gene ambiguous. Germline assignment: CDR1 SQVTM and CDR2 ANQGSEA. The CDR3 sequence is 15 residues long. V lost 5 bases and J lost 1, with 17 bases in between. CDR3 loop: CSVHGSLSTNTEAFF. In nucleotides, the CDR3 is TGCAGCGTTCACGGGTCGTTAAGTACGAACACTGAAGCTTTCTTT.

The chain employs TRBV10-3 and TRBJ1-2; D unresolved. The germline CDR1 and CDR2 sequences are ENHRY and SYGVKD. This CDR3 has 16 residues. The V end lost 3 bases, the J end lost 2 bases, and 16 bases lay between the germline ends. The CDR3 reads CAISDFPESRNYGYTF. CDR3 nucleotides: TGTGCCATCAGTGATTTCCCCGAGTCCCGAAACTATGGCTACACCTTC.

The rearrangement uses TRBV5-1 and TRBJ1-1; D remains unclear. The CDR3 consists of 15 residues. Per the germline V gene, CDR1 is SGHRS and CDR2 is YFSETQ. V was clipped by 5 bases and J by 1 base, with 15 bases between them. CDR3 nucleotides: TGCGCCAGCAGTTTGCTTTCCGGGAGGAACACTGAAGCTTTCTTT. It encodes CASSLLSGRNTEAFF. Filled out from reference TRBV5-1 and TRBJ1-1, the complete variable domain reads KAGVTQTPRYLIKTRGQQVTLSCSPISGHRSVSWYQQTPGQGLQFLFEYFSETQRNKGNFPGRFSGRQFSNSRSEMNVSTLELGDSALYLCASSLLSGRNTEAFFGQGTRLTVV.

The chain uses TRBV4-1 and TRBJ2-5; a possible D gene is TRBD1 (6 bases). Trimming removed 3 bases at V and 2 bases at J, with 16 bases between. There are 16 residues in the CDR3. Germline V gene data show CDR1 as MGHRA and CDR2 as YSYEKL. The CDR3 DNA follows: TGCGCCAGCAGCCACCAGGGGCTGGTCATACAAGAGACCCAGTACTTC. Residues: CASSHQGLVIQETQYF.

The rearrangement joins TRBV6-1 to TRBJ2-4; 7 nucleotides line up with TRBD2. The CDR3 runs to 11 residues. V shed 3 bases and J 15 bases; nucleotides not matched to a gene: 5. CDR1 is MNHNS, CDR2 SASEGT, per germline. CDR3 coding DNA: TGTGCCAGCAGTGATTGGGGGGGATGGTACTTC. Protein: CASSDWGGWYF.

This chain joins TRBV6-2 or TRBV6-3 and TRBJ2-5; unclear D gene. Trimming shortened V by 6 bases and J by 2 bases, and 4 bases separated the two germline ends. This CDR3 spans 11 amino acids. Per germline, CDR1 MNHEY and CDR2 SVGEGT. CDR3 sequence (DNA): TGTGCCAGCAGCCGTCAAGAGACCCAGTACTTC. Its translation is CASSRQETQYF.

This chain uses TRBV5-1 with TRBJ2-1; 9 bases are a match to TRBD2. CDR1 SGHRS and CDR2 YFSETQ come from the germline V gene. Unmatched junction bases numbered 5, after V lost 1 base and J lost 0 bases. CDR3 size: 17 residues. In DNA form, the CDR3 reads TGCGCCAGCAGCTTGTGGTCTAGCGGGGACTCCTACAATGAGCAGTTCTTC. This codes for CASSLWSSGDSYNEQFF.

The gene calls are TRBV2 and TRBJ2-5; D not resolved. Deletions cut 1 base from V and 7 bases from J, with 19 bases between. From germline, CDR1 is SNHLY and CDR2 FYNNEI. The CDR3 covers 16 residues. The CDR3 DNA reads as TGTGCCAGCAGTGAAGTTGGCCACATTAGGCCCGGGACCCAGTACTTC. Its protein product is CASSEVGHIRPGTQYF.

The genes are TRBV3-1 and TRBJ1-2, with D hard to call. This CDR3 region has 15 residues. Between the trimmed V and J ends, which lost 1 base and 3 bases, there was a span of 12 bases. Looked up from germline, CDR1 is LGHDT and CDR2 is YNNKEL (reference sequence). DNA for the CDR3: TGTGCCAGCAGCCAAGTCGGGTCCGGGGACTATGGCTACACCTTC. Translation gives CASSQVGSGDYGYTF.

This clonotype came up a few times. The rearrangement uses TRBV6-2 or TRBV6-3 and TRBJ1-5; 10 bases align to TRBD1. V dropped 2 bases and J dropped 4; count of bases not matched to a gene: 17. Germline CDR1 is MNHEY and CDR2 is SVGEGT. The CDR3 totals 20 residues. CDR3 sequence: CASSYRHRDRGNLINQPQHF. The CDR3 coding sequence is TGTGCCAGCAGTTACCGTCACCGGGACAGGGGCAATTTGATAAATCAGCCCCAGCATTTT.